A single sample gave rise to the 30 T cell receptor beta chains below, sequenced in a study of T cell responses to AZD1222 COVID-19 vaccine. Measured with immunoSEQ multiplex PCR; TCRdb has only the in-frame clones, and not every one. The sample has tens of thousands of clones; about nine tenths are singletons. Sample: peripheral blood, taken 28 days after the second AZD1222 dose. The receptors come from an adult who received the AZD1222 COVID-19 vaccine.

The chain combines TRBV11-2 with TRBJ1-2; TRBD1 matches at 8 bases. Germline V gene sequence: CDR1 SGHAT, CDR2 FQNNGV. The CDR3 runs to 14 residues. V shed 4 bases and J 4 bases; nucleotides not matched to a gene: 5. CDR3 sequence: CASSSQGAVYGYTF. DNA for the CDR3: TGTGCCAGCAGCTCCCAGGGGGCGGTCTATGGCTACACCTTC.

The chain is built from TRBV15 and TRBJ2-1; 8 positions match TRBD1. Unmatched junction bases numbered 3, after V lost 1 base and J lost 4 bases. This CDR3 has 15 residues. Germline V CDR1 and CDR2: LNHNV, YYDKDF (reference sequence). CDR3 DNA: TGTGCCACCAGCAGAGGACAGGGGTCATACAATGAGCAGTTCTTC. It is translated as CATSRGQGSYNEQFF.

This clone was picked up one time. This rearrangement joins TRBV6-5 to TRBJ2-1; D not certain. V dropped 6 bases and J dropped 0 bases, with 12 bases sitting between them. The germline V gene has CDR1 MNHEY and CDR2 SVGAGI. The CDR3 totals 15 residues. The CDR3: CASSITFNSYNEQFF. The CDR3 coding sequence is TGTGCCAGCAGCATTACCTTTAACTCCTACAATGAGCAGTTCTTC.

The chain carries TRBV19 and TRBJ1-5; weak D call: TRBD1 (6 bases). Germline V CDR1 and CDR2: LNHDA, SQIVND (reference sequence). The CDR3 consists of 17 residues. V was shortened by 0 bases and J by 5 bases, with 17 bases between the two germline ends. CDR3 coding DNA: TGTGCCAGTAGTATAGATGGCCCCGGGGGGCCGCATCAGCCCCAGCATTTT. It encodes CASSIDGPGGPHQPQHF. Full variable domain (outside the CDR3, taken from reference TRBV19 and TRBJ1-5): DGGITQSPKYLFRKEGQNVTLSCEQNLNHDAMYWYRQDPGQGLRLIYYSQIVNDFQKGDIAEGYSVSREKKESFPLTVTSAQKNPTAFYLCASSIDGPGGPHQPQHFGDGTRLSIL.

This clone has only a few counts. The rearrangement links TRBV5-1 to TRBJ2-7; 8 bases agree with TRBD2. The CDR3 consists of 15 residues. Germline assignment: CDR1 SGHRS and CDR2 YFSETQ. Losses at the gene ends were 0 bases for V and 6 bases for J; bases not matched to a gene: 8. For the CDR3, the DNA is TGCGCCAGCAGCTTGGGGAGCGGGAGTCTGGGCGAGCAGTACTTC. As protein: CASSLGSGSLGEQYF.

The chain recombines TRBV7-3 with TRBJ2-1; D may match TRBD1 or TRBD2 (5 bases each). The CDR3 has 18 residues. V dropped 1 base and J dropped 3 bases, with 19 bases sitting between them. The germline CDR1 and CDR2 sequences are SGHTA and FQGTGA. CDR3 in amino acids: CASSLMPVGTTIYNEQFF. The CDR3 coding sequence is TGTGCCAGCAGCTTAATGCCGGTGGGGACCACGATCTACAATGAGCAGTTCTTC.

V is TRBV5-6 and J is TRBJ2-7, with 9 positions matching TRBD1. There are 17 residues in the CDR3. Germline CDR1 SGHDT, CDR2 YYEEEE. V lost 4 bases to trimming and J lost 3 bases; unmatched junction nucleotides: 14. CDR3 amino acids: CASSTEVRDRDVYEQYF. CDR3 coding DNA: TGTGCCAGCAGCACTGAAGTCAGGGACAGGGACGTCTACGAGCAGTACTTC.

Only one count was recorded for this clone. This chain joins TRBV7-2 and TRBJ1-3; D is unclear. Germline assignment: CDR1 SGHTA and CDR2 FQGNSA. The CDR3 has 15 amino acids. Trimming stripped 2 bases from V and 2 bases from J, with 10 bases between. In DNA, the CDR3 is TGTGCCAGCAGCTTACTCGAGGGTGCTGGAAACACCATATATTTT. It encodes CASSLLEGAGNTIYF.

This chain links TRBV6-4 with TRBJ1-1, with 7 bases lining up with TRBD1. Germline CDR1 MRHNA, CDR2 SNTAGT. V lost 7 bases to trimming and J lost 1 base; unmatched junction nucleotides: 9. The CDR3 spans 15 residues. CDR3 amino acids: CASTRRGQRNTEAFF. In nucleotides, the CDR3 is TGTGCCAGCACTCGGAGGGGACAGAGGAACACTGAAGCTTTCTTT.

Here the CDR3 reads CASSDPHSYEQYF. In nucleotides, the CDR3 is TGTGCCAGCAGTGACCCCCATTCCTACGAGCAGTACTTC. The chain carries TRBV25-1 and TRBJ2-7, with D hard to call. CDR1 MGHDK and CDR2 SYGVNS come from the germline V gene. The length of the CDR3 is 13 residues. Trimming shortened V by 3 bases and J by 1 base, and 7 bases separated the two germline ends.

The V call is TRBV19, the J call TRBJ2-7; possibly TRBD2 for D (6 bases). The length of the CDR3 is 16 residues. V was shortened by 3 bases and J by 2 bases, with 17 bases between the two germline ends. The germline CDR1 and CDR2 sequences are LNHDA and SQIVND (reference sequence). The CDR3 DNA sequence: TGTGCCAGTAGTATCTGGGGCGGGATCAGCGCCTACGAGCAGTACTTC. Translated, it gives CASSIWGGISAYEQYF. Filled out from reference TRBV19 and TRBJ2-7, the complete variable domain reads DGGITQSPKYLFRKEGQNVTLSCEQNLNHDAMYWYRQDPGQGLRLIYYSQIVNDFQKGDIAEGYSVSREKKESFPLTVTSAQKNPTAFYLCASSIWGGISAYEQYFGPGTRLTVT.

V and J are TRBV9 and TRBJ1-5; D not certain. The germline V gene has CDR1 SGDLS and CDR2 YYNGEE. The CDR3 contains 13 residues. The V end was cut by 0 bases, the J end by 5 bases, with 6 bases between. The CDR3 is CASSVANDQPQHF. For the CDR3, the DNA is TGTGCCAGCAGCGTAGCCAACGATCAGCCCCAGCATTTT.

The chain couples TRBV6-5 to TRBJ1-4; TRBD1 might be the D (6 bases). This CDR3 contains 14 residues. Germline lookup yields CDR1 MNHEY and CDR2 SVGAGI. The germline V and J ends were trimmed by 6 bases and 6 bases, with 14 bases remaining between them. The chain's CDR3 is CASRHTGRDEKLFF. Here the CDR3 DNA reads TGTGCCAGCAGACATACAGGGCGGGATGAAAAACTGTTTTTT.

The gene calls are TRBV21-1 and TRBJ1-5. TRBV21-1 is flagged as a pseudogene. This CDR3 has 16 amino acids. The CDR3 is CASSKVRRARNQPQHF. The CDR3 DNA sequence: TGTGCCAGCAGCAAGGTGAGGAGGGCACGCAATCAGCCCCAGCATTTT.

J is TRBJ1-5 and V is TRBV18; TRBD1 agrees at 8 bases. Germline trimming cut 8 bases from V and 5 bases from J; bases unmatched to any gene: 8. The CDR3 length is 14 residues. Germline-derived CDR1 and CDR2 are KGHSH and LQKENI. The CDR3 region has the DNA TGTGCCAGCACCCTACAGGGGGTAGATCAGCCCCAGCATTTT. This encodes CASTLQGVDQPQHF.

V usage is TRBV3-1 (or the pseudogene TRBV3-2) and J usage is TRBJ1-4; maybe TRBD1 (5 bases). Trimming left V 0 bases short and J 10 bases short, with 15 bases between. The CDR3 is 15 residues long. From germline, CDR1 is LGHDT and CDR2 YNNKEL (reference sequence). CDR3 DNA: TGTGCCAGCAGCCAAGATCGTTCCGGGGCCAGAAAACTGTTTTTT. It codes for CASSQDRSGARKLFF.

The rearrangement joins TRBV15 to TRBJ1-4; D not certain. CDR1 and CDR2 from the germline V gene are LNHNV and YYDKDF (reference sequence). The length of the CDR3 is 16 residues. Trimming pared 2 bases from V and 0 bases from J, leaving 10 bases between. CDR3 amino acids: CATSRTVNPTNEKLFF. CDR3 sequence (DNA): TGTGCCACCAGCAGAACAGTAAACCCAACTAATGAAAAACTGTTTTTT.

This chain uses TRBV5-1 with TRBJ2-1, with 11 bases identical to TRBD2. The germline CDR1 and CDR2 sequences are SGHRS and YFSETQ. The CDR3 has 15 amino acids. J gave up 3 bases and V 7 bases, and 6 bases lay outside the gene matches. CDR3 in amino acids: CASHSTSGNYNEQFF. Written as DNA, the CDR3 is TGCGCCAGCCACTCGACTAGCGGGAACTACAATGAGCAGTTCTTC.

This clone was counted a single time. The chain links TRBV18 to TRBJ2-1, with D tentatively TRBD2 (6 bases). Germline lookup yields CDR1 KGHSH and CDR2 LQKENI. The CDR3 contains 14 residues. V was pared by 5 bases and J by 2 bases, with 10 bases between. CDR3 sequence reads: CASSMTSAYNEQFF. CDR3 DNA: TGTGCCAGCTCAATGACTAGTGCCTACAATGAGCAGTTCTTC.

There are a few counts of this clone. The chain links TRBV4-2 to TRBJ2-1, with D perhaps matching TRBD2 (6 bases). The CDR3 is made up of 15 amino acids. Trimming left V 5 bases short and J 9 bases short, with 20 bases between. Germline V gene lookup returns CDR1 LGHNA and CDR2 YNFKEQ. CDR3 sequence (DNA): TGTGCCAGCAGCACCCGGGAGAGTCTAGGTGGTGAGCAGTTCTTC. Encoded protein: CASSTRESLGGEQFF.

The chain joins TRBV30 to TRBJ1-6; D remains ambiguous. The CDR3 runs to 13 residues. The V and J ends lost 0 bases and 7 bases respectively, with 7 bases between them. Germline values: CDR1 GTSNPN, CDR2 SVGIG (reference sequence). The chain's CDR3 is CAWSVHLNSPLHF. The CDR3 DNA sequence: TGTGCCTGGAGTGTACATTTGAATTCACCCCTCCACTTT.

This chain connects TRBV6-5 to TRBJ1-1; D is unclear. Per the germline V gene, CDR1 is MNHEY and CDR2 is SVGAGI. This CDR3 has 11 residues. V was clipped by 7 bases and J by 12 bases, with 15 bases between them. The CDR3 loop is CASTQVLVPFF. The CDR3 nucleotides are TGTGCCAGCACTCAAGTATTAGTACCTTTCTTT.

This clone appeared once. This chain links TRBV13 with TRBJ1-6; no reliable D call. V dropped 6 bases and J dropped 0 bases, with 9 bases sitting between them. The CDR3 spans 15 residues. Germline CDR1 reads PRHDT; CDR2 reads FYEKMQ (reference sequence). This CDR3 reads CASSDKSSYNSPLHF. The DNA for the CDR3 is TGTGCCAGCAGTGACAAGAGCTCCTATAATTCACCCCTCCACTTT.

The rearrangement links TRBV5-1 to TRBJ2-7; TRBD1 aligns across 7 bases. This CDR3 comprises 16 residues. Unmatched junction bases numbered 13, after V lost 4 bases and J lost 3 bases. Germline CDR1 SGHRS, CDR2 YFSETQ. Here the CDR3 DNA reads TGCGCCAGCAGCATCACGACAGGGTTACCCAGCTACGAGCAGTACTTC. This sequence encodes CASSITTGLPSYEQYF.

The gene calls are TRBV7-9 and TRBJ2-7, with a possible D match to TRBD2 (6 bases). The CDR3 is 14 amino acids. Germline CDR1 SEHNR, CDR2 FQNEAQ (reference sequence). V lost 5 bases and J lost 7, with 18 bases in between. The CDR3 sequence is CASSPRRAGTEQYF. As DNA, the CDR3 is TGTGCCAGCAGCCCCCGCCGGGCGGGAACTGAGCAGTACTTC.

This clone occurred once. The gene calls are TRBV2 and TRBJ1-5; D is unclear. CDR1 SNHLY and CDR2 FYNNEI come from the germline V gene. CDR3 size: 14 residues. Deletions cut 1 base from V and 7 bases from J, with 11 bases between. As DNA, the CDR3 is TGTGCCAGCAGTGAAGAGGAGGTAGGCCAGCCCCAGCATTTT. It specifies CASSEEEVGQPQHF.

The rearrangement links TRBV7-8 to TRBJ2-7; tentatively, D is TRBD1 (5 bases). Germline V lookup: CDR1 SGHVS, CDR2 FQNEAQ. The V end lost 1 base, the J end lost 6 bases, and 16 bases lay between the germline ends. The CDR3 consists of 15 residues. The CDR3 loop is CASSLEAGLVGEQYF. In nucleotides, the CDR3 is TGTGCCAGCAGCTTAGAAGCAGGGCTGGTTGGCGAGCAGTACTTC. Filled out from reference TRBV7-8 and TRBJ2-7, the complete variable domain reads GAGVSQSPRYKVAKRGQDVALRCDPISGHVSLFWYQQALGQGPEFLTYFQNEAQLDKSGLPSDRFFAERPEGSVSTLKIQRTQQEDSAVYLCASSLEAGLVGEQYFGPGTRLTVT.

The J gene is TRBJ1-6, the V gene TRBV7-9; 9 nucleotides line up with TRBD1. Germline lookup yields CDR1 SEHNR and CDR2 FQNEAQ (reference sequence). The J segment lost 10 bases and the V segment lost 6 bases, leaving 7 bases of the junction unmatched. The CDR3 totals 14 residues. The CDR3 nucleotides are TGTGCCAGCAGACCGGGACAGGGTCTATCACCCCTCCACTTT. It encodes CASRPGQGLSPLHF.

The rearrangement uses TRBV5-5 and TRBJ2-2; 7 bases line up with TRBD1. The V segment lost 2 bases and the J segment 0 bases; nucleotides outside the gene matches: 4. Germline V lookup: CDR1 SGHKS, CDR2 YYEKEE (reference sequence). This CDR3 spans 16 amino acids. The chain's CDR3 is CASSFTGATNTGELFF. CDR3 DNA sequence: TGTGCCAGCAGCTTCACAGGGGCCACGAACACCGGGGAGCTGTTTTTT.

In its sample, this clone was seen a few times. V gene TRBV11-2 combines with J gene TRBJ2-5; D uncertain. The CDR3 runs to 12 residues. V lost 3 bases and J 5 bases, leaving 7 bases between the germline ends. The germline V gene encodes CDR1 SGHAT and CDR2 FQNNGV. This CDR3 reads CASSFGGETQYF. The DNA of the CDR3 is TGTGCCAGCAGCTTTGGTGGGGAGACCCAGTACTTC.